A selection of T cell receptor beta chains follows, all from one sample in a study of blood T cell repertoires in COVID-19. Profiled with immunoSEQ multiplex PCR; TCRdb holds only in-frame clones, not every one. The sample has 100,000 to 120,000 clones; about nine tenths are singletons. The sequencing sample was made of peripheral blood. These receptor sequences come from a human donor in a cohort sampled during active COVID-19. Each CDR3 is given with its conserved first and last residue. The order of the fields is D gene, V gene, clone size, J gene, CDR3 DNA, CDR3 protein. The D gene is left open where the match is weak. Clone size is stated in some rows and not others, as once, few, many or a class when expanded.

>NA|TRBV10-1|NA|TRBJ2-3
TGCGCCAGCAGTGCCACAATCAACACAGATACGCAGTATTTT
CASSATINTDTQYF
>NA|TRBV12-3/TRBV12-4|NA|TRBJ1-6
TGTGCCGGAGCGGAGGGTAATTCACCCCTCCACTTT
CAGAEGNSPLHF
>NA|TRBV13|NA|TRBJ1-1
TGTGCCAGCAGTTTAGGTTGGGGAATGACAGAGAACACTGAAGCTTTCTTT
CASSLGWGMTENTEAFF
>TRBD1|TRBV6-1|few|TRBJ2-7
TGTGCCAGCAGTGGGAAAGGGGGCGGCCGTGAGTACGAGCAGTACTTC
CASSGKGGGREYEQYF
>TRBD1|TRBV30|NA|TRBJ2-7
TGTGCCTGGAGCGGGCCCGACAGGGCTTCCTACGAGCAGTACTTC
CAWSGPDRASYEQYF
>NA|TRBV28|once|TRBJ1-5
TGTGCCAGCAGTGACGAGCCAGGGGTGGGACAGCCCCAGCATTTT
CASSDEPGVGQPQHF
>TRBD1|TRBV27|NA|TRBJ1-1
TGTGCCAGCATAGCCAACAGGGGCGCGGGGGGCACTGAAGCTTTCTTT
CASIANRGAGGTEAFF
>NA|TRBV27|NA|TRBJ2-3
TGTGCCAGCAGTTTATCGACGGGTGGGAGCACAGATACGCAGTATTTT
CASSLSTGGSTDTQYF
>TRBD1|TRBV13|few|TRBJ1-4
TGTGCCAGCAGCTCTCCTCGGGACAGGGGTTCAGAAAAACTGTTTTTT
CASSSPRDRGSEKLFF
>NA|TRBV3-1/TRBV3-2|once|TRBJ1-2
TGTGCCAGCAGCCAACCTGGGAGGGCTCGCGGCTACACCTTC
CASSQPGRARGYTF
>NA|TRBV18|once|TRBJ2-3
TGTGCCAGCTCACCACCCGGGACTAGCACAGATACGCAGTATTTT
CASSPPGTSTDTQYF
>NA|TRBV6-5|NA|TRBJ1-2
TGTGCCAGCAGTTACATAGGGGTAAACTATGGCTACACCTTC
CASSYIGVNYGYTF
>TRBD1|TRBV30|NA|TRBJ1-1
TGTGCCTGGAGGTGGACAGGGAGGATGGGCACTGAAGCTTTCTTT
CAWRWTGRMGTEAFF
>NA|TRBV19|NA|TRBJ2-7
TGTGCCAGTAGTTTCCGATCGGGGGTCTACGAGCAGTACTTC
CASSFRSGVYEQYF
>NA|TRBV2|NA|TRBJ2-7
TGTGCCAGCAGTGAAGCTCGGCAGGGGCCCTACGAGCAGTACTTC
CASSEARQGPYEQYF
>NA|TRBV10-1|NA|TRBJ2-7
TGCGCCAGCAGTGAGGCGGGCCCCTACGAGCAGTACTTC
CASSEAGPYEQYF
>TRBD2|TRBV10-2|NA|TRBJ2-3
TGCGCCAGCAGTGATTCCAGCGGGAGGGGAACAGATACGCAGTATTTT
CASSDSSGRGTDTQYF
>TRBD1|TRBV6-2/TRBV6-3|NA|TRBJ1-1
TGTGCCAGCAGTTTTATTCGACAGGGTGGAACTGAAGCTTTCTTT
CASSFIRQGGTEAFF
>NA|TRBV10-1|NA|TRBJ2-1
TGCGCCAGCAGCGGGTCGGGCAATGAGCAGTTCTTC
CASSGSGNEQFF
>NA|TRBV20-1|NA|TRBJ2-7
TGCAGTGCTAACCGCGCCTACGAGCAGTACTTC
CSANRAYEQYF
>NA|TRBV19|NA|TRBJ2-5
TGTGCCAGTAGTCCTTGGGGCAGGTCCGAGACCCAGTACTTC
CASSPWGRSETQYF
>NA|TRBV2|NA|TRBJ1-3
TGTGCCAGCAGTGATCACGGCTCTGGAAACACCATATATTTT
CASSDHGSGNTIYF
>NA|TRBV6-5|NA|TRBJ2-3
TGTGCCAGCAGTTACTCGATTGTAGTAGATACGCAGTATTTT
CASSYSIVVDTQYF
>TRBD2|TRBV18|NA|TRBJ2-7
TGTGCCAGCTCACCACCCCCCAGCGGGACCTCCTACGAGCAGTACTTC
CASSPPPSGTSYEQYF
>NA|TRBV2|NA|TRBJ2-7
TGTGCCAGCAGTGGGACAGCCGGCCCCTACGAGCAGTACTTC
CASSGTAGPYEQYF
>NA|TRBV5-1|once|TRBJ1-5
TGCGCCAGCAGAGACCGACGGGTCGAAAGCAATCAGCCCCAGCATTTT
CASRDRRVESNQPQHF
>TRBD1|TRBV11-2|NA|TRBJ1-6
TGTGCCAGCAGCTTGACAGGGGTGAGGTCACCCCTCCACTTT
CASSLTGVRSPLHF
>TRBD2|TRBV3-1/TRBV3-2|once|TRBJ2-1
TGTGCCAGCCAGGGAAGACTAGCGGGGTTAGACAATGAGCAGTTCTTC
CASQGRLAGLDNEQFF
>TRBD1|TRBV19|once|TRBJ2-7
TGTGCCGCAGGGGACAGGGGCTACGAGCAGTACTTC
CAAGDRGYEQYF
>NA|TRBV6-5|NA|TRBJ1-5
TGTGCCAGCAGGCAGGGCTTAAATCAGCCCCAGCATTTT
CASRQGLNQPQHF
>NA|TRBV28|once|TRBJ2-3
TGTGCCAGCACCCCTCCCCCCGGAGATACGCAGTATTTT
CASTPPPGDTQYF
>TRBD1|TRBV6-5|NA|TRBJ1-2
TGTGCCAGCAGTCGCGGACAGGTCCATATGGATGGCTACACCTTC
CASSRGQVHMDGYTF
>TRBD1|TRBV5-1|NA|TRBJ1-2
TGCGCCAGCAGCAGTAGGGCCGGGACAGAACTTGCTAACTATGGCTACACCTTC
CASSSRAGTELANYGYTF
>NA|TRBV18|NA|TRBJ2-7
TGTGCCAGCTCACCTCCAAGTTCCGAGGAGCAGTACTTC
CASSPPSSEEQYF
>NA|TRBV15|NA|TRBJ1-1
TGTGCCACCAGCAGAGATACGGGAACTGAAGCTTTCTTT
CATSRDTGTEAFF
>NA|TRBV28|NA|TRBJ2-3
TGTGCCAGCAGTTTAACCGGGACTCGGTTACGTTTT
CASSLTGTRLRF
>TRBD2|TRBV7-3|NA|TRBJ2-5
TGTGCCAGCAGCCCAGGGACTAGCGGGATGGAGACCCAGTACTTC
CASSPGTSGMETQYF
>NA|TRBV6-1|NA|TRBJ1-3
TGTGCCAGCAGTGAAGCGTGGAGCTCTGGAAACACCATATATTTT
CASSEAWSSGNTIYF
>NA|TRBV6-4|NA|TRBJ2-2
TGTGCCAGCAGTGCGGATGCAGGGAACACCGGGGAGCTGTTTTTT
CASSADAGNTGELFF
>NA|TRBV29-1|NA|TRBJ1-5
TGCAGCGTTGGGCCCGGGGAGGGCAATCAGCCCCAGCATTTT
CSVGPGEGNQPQHF
>TRBD1|TRBV10-3|NA|TRBJ2-3
TGTGCCATCAGTGTACCGGACAGGGTGGAAGATACGCAGTATTTT
CAISVPDRVEDTQYF
>NA|TRBV5-5|NA|TRBJ1-5
TGTGCCAGCAGCTTGGAACAGGGCGATCAGCCCCAGCATTTT
CASSLEQGDQPQHF
>TRBD1|TRBV5-4|NA|TRBJ2-2
TGTGCCAGCAGCAACGACAGGGGTAACACCGGGGAGCTGTTTTTT
CASSNDRGNTGELFF
>TRBD2|TRBV5-4|NA|TRBJ2-5
TGTGCCAGCAGCTGGACTAGCGGAGAGACCCAGTACTTC
CASSWTSGETQYF
>NA|TRBV12-1|NA|TRBJ2-7
TGTGCCAGCAGCTTTGGGGGGGGCCTAGTCCACTACGAGCAGTACTTC
CASSFGGGLVHYEQYF
>TRBD1|TRBV5-1|NA|TRBJ2-7
TGCGCCAGCAGCTGGGGGACAGATTCCTACGAGCAGTACTTC
CASSWGTDSYEQYF
>NA|TRBV9|NA|TRBJ1-1
TGTGCCAGCAGCGTAGAGGGGAATCCTGGTTTGGCTTTCTTT
CASSVEGNPGLAFF
>NA|TRBV19|NA|TRBJ1-2
TGTGCCAGTAGTATAGGACCGCTTAACCCCACTACCTATGGCTACACCTTC
CASSIGPLNPTTYGYTF
>TRBD2|TRBV10-1|NA|TRBJ2-1
TGCGCCAGCAGGGCTAGCGGGAGTAATGAGCAGTTCTTC
CASRASGSNEQFF